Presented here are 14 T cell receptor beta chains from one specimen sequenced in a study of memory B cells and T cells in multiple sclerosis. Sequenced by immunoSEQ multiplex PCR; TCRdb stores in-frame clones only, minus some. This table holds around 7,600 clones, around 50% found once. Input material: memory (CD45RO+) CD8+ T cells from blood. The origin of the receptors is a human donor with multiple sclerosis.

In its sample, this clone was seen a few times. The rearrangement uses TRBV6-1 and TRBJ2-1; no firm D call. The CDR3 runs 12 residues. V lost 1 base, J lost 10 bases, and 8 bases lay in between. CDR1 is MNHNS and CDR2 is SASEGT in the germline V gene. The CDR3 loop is CASSEEVLEQFF. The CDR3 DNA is TGTGCCAGCAGTGAAGAAGTACTGGAGCAGTTCTTC.

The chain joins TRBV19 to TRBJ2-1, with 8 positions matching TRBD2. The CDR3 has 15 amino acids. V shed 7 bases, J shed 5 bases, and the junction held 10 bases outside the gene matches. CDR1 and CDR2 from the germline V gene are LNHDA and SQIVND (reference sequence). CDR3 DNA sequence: TGTGCCAGTACCATCGGAAGCGGGGGAAACAATGAGCAGTTCTTC. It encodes CASTIGSGGNNEQFF.

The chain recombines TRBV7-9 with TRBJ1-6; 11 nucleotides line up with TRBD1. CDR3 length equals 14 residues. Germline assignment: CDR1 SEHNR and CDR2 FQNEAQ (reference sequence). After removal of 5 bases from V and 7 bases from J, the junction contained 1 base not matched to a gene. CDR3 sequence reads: CASSRTGGNSPLHF. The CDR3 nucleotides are TGTGCCAGCAGCCGGACAGGGGGCAATTCACCCCTCCACTTT.

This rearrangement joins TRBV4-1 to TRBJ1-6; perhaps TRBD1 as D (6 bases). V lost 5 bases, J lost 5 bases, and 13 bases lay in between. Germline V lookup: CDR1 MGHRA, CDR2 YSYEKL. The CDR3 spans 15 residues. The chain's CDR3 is CASSNRDGNNSPLHF. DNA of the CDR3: TGCGCCAGCAGCAACAGGGACGGAAATAATTCACCCCTCCACTTT.

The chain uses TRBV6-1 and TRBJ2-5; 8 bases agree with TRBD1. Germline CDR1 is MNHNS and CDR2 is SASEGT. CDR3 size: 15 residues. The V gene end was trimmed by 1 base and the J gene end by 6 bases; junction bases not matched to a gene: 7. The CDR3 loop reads CASSEEAGGGKTQYF. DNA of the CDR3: TGTGCCAGCAGTGAAGAGGCAGGGGGCGGAAAGACCCAGTACTTC.

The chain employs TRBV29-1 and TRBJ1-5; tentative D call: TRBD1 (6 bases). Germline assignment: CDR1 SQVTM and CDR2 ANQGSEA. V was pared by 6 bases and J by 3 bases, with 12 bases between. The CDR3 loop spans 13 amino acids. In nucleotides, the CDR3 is TGCAGCGTCAGAAAGGGGGACAATCAGCCCCAGCATTTT. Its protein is CSVRKGDNQPQHF. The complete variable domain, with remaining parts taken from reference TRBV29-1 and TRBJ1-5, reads SAVISQKPSRDICQRGTSLTIQCQVDSQVTMMFWYRQQPGQSLTLIATANQGSEATYESGFVIDKFPISRPNLTFSTLTVSNMSPEDSSIYLCSVRKGDNQPQHFGDGTRLSIL.

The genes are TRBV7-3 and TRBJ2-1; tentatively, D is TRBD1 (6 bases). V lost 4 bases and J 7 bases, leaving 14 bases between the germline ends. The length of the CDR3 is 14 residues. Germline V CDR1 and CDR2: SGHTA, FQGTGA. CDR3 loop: CASSSTGTKNEQFF. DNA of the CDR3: TGTGCCAGCAGCTCAACCGGGACAAAAAATGAGCAGTTCTTC.

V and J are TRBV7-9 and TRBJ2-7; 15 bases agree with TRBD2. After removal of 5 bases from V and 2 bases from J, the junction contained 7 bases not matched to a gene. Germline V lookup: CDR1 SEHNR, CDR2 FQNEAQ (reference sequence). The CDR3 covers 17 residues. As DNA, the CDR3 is TGTGCCAGCAGCCAAGGGACTAGCGGGGGGTTCACCTACGAGCAGTACTTC. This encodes CASSQGTSGGFTYEQYF.

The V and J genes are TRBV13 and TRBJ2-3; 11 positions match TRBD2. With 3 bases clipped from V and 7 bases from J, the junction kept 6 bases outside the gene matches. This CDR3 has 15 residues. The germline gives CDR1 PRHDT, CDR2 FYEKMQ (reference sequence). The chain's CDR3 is CASSFSGGARNTQYF. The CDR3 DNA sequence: TGTGCCAGCAGCTTTAGCGGGGGGGCCCGGAATACGCAGTATTTT.

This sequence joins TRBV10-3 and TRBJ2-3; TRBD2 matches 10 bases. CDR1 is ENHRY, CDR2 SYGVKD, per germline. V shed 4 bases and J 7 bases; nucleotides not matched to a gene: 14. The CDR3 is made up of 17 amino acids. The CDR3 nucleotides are TGTGCCATCAGTGGGGCTAGCGGGGGACAACGGGGTTATACGCAGTATTTT. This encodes CAISGASGGQRGYTQYF.

CDR3 region: CSVESDRDLSTDTQYF. As DNA, the CDR3 is TGCAGCGTTGAATCAGACAGGGACCTCAGCACAGATACGCAGTATTTT. The V gene is TRBV29-1, the J gene TRBJ2-3, with 7 bases matching TRBD1. Trimming removed 2 bases from V and 0 bases from J; junction bases left unmatched: 8. The CDR3 extends over 16 amino acids. CDR1 is SQVTM and CDR2 is ANQGSEA in the germline V gene.

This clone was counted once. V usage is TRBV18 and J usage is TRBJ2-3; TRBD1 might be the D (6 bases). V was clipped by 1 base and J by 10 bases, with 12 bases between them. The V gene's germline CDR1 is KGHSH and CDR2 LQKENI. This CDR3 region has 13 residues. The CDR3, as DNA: TGTGCCAGCTCACCACAGAGGGGGAAGGCGCAGTATTTT. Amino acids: CASSPQRGKAQYF.

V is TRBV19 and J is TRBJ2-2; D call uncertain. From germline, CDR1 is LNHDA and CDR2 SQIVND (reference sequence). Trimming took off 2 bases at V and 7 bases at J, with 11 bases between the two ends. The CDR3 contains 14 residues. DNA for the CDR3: TGTGCCAGTAGTATATCCAGTGTATACGGGGAGCTGTTTTTT. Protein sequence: CASSISSVYGELFF.

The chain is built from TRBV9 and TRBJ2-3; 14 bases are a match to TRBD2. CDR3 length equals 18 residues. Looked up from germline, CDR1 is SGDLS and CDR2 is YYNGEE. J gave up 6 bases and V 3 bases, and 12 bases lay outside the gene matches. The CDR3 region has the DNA TGTGCCAGCAGCGGGAACTCCGGGACTAGCGGGGGAGGGGATACGCAGTATTTT. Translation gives CASSGNSGTSGGGDTQYF.